The TCR beta chain described here comes from a study of blood T cells in healthy people across ages. This clonotype was seen many times. The germline gives CDR1 SGHRS, CDR2 YFSETQ. This CDR3 is 17 amino acids long. V was clipped by 4 bases and J by 1 base; unmatched bases: 10. It was with a sample-barcoded 5' primer and a J-beta primer mix that a second PCR of roughly 7 to 12 cycles was run. Each CDR3 protein is one row after TCRdb ran MiXCR on the 5' RACE reads. The table shows fewer than 950,000 distinct CDR3 sequences, with roughly 40% occurring only once. The study drew donors from healthy Caucasian individuals in Russia aged roughly 6 to 90.

Material for sequencing was blood. The chain recombines TRBV5-1 with TRBJ2-3, with 9 bases fitting TRBD1. The sequence came from a man younger than 30 in good health. For the CDR3, the DNA is TGCGCCAGCAGCCCGTATCTGGACAGGGGAGGCACAGATACGCAGTATTTT. As protein: CASSPYLDRGGTDTQYF. The full variable domain, in which reference TRBV5-1 and TRBJ2-3 provide the parts outside the CDR3, is KAGVTQTPRYLIKTRGQQVTLSCSPISGHRSVSWYQQTPGQGLQFLFEYFSETQRNKGNFPGRFSGRQFSNSRSEMNVSTLELGDSALYLCASSPYLDRGGTDTQYFGPGTRLTVL.